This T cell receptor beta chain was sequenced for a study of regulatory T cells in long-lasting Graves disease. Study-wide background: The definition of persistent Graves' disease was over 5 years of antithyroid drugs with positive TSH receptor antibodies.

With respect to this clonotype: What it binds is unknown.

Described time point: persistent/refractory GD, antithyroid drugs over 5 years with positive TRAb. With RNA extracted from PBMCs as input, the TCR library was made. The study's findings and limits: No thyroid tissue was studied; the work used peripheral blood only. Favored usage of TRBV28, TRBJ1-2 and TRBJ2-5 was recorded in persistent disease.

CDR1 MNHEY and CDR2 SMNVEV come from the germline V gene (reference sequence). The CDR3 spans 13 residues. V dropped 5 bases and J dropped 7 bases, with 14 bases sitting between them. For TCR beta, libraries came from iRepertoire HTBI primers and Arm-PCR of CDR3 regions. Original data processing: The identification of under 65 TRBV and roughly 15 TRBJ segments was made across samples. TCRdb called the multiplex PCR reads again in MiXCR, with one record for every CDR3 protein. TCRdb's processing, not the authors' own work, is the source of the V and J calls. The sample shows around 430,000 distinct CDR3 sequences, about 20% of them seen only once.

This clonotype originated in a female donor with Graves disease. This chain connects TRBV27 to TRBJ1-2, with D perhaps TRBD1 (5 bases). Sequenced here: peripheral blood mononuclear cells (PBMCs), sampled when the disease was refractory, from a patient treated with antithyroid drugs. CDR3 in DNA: TGTGCCAGCAGTCCATTAGGGGCTGTTGGCTACACCTTC. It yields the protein CASSPLGAVGYTF.